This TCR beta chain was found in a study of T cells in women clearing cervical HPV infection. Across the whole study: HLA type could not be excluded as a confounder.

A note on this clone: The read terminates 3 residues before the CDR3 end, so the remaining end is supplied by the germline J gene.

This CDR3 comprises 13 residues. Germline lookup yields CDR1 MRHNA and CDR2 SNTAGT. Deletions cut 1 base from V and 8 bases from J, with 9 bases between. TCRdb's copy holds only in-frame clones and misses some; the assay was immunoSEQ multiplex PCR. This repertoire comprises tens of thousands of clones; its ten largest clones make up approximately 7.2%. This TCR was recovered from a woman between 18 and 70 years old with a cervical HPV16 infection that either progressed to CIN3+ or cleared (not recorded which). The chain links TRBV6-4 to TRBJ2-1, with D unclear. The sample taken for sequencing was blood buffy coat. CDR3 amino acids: CASSDWLGDEQFF. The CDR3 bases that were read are TGTGCCAGCAGTGACTGGTTGGGCGATGAG.